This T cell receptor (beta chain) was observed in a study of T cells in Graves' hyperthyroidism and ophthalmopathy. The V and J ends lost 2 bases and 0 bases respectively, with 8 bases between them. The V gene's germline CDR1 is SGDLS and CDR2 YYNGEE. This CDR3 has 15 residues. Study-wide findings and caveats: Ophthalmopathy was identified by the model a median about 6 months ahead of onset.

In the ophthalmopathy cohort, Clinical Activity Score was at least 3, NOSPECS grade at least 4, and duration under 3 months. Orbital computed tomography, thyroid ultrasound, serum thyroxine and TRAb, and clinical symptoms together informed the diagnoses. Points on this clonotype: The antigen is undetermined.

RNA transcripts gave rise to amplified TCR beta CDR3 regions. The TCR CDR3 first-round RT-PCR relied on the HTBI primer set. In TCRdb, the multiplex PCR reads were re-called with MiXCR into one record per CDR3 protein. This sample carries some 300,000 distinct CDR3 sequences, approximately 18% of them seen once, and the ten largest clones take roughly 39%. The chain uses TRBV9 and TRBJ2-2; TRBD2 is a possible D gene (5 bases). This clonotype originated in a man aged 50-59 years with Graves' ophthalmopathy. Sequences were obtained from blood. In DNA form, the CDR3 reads TGTGCCAGCAGCGTCGTCGGGGCGAACACCGGGGAGCTGTTTTTT. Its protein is CASSVVGANTGELFF. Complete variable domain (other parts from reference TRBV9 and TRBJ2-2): DSGVTQTPKHLITATGQRVTLRCSPRSGDLSVYWYQQSLDQGLQFLIQYYNGEERAKGNILERFSAQQFPDLHSELNLSSLELGDSALYFCASSVVGANTGELFFGEGSRLTVL.